These 17 T cell receptor beta chains were all obtained from the same sample, sequenced in a study of shared clonotypes between healthy human individuals. Here immunoSEQ multiplex PCR was the method, and the copy in TCRdb shows in-frame clones only, minus some. The data show a few million clones, almost 96% seen once. What was sequenced was naive CD4+ T cells sorted from blood. Subset of the sample: CD45RA+ positively selected. The receptors come from a man aged 18 to 35 in good health.

The CDR3 is CASSSPTGGETQYF. The CDR3 DNA follows: TGTGCCAGCAGCTCCCCGACAGGGGGAGAGACCCAGTACTTC. The genes are TRBV7-8 and TRBJ2-5; 9 bases match TRBD1. The germline gives CDR1 SGHVS, CDR2 FQNEAQ. V shed 4 bases and J 4 bases; nucleotides not matched to a gene: 4. CDR3 size: 14 residues.

V usage is TRBV5-4 and J usage is TRBJ2-7; 14 bases are shared with TRBD2. CDR3 length: 14 residues. Trimming took 4 bases from V and 6 from J; bases not matched to a gene: 3. CDR1 and CDR2 (germline): SGHNT, YYREEE (reference sequence). CDR3 sequence reads: CASSRGLAGAEQYF. CDR3 DNA sequence: TGTGCCAGCAGCAGGGGACTAGCGGGAGCCGAGCAGTACTTC.

The chain links TRBV2 to TRBJ2-2, with TRBD2 identical over 9 bases. Germline trimming cut 7 bases from V and 5 bases from J; bases unmatched to any gene: 8. Germline V lookup: CDR1 SNHLY, CDR2 FYNNEI. The CDR3 has 15 residues. This CDR3 is CASILGTSRTGELFF. DNA for the CDR3: TGTGCCAGCATATTAGGGACTAGCAGAACCGGGGAGCTGTTTTTT.

V gene TRBV10-3 combines with J gene TRBJ2-2, with a weak D call TRBD2 (7 bases). The CDR3 is made up of 14 amino acids. In germline, CDR1 is ENHRY, CDR2 SYGVKD. V lost 7 bases to trimming and J lost 1 base, with 10 bases between them. The CDR3 sequence: CAIKAGQNTGELFF. The CDR3 nucleotides are TGTGCCATCAAAGCGGGACAGAACACCGGGGAGCTGTTTTTT.

The V gene is TRBV18, the J gene TRBJ1-6; D is unresolved. Between the trimmed V and J ends, which lost 4 bases and 14 bases, there was a span of 12 bases. The CDR3 length is 12 residues. Per the germline V gene, CDR1 is KGHSH and CDR2 is LQKENI. The DNA for the CDR3 is TGTGCCAGCTCACTGCGGGATGAGGCCCTCCACTTT. It codes for CASSLRDEALHF.

The J gene is TRBJ2-2, the V gene TRBV5-1, with 14 bases matching TRBD2. Germline-derived CDR1 and CDR2 are SGHRS and YFSETQ. The junction had 3 bases not matched to a gene; V was cut back by 4 bases and J by 4 bases. The CDR3 runs 16 residues. The CDR3 sequence: CASSGLAGGLTGELFF. DNA of the CDR3: TGCGCCAGCAGCGGACTAGCGGGGGGACTCACCGGGGAGCTGTTTTTT.

V and J are TRBV5-5 and TRBJ2-1; 11 bases fit TRBD2. Per the germline V gene, CDR1 is SGHKS and CDR2 is YYEKEE (reference sequence). The CDR3 extends over 15 amino acids. V lost 2 bases and J lost 9; bases outside the gene matches: 7. The DNA for the CDR3 is TGTGCCAGCAGCTTTCGTCTAGCGGGAGGAAGTGAGCAGTTCTTC. It encodes CASSFRLAGGSEQFF.

The rearrangement joins TRBV7-2 to TRBJ2-7, with D possibly TRBD2 on 6 matching bases. The germline V and J ends were trimmed by 5 bases and 3 bases, with 14 bases remaining between them. From germline, CDR1 is SGHTA and CDR2 FQGNSA. There are 14 residues in the CDR3. CDR3 in amino acids: CASSEAGRLYEQYF. The CDR3 nucleotides are TGTGCCAGCAGCGAAGCGGGTAGGCTCTACGAGCAGTACTTC. The whole variable domain, remainder taken from reference TRBV7-2 and TRBJ2-7, is GAGVSQSPSNKVTEKGKDVELRCDPISGHTALYWYRQSLGQGLEFLIYFQGNSAPDKSGLPSDRFSAERTGGSVSTLTIQRTQQEDSAVYLCASSEAGRLYEQYFGPGTRLTVT.

The chain recombines TRBV5-8 with TRBJ2-5; 9 bases align to TRBD1. The J segment lost 3 bases and the V segment lost 6 bases, leaving 6 bases of the junction unmatched. Germline-derived CDR1 and CDR2 are SGHTS and YDEGEE. The CDR3 loop spans 14 amino acids. The DNA of the CDR3 is TGTGCCAGCACCGCGAGGACAGGGGAAGAGACCCAGTACTTC. This encodes CASTARTGEETQYF.

The gene calls are TRBV9 and TRBJ2-7; 7 nucleotides align to TRBD1. Unmatched junction bases numbered 9, after V lost 0 bases and J lost 6 bases. From germline, CDR1 is SGDLS and CDR2 YYNGEE. CDR3 length equals 15 residues. The CDR3 reads CASSVDPGTAGEQYF. In nucleotides, the CDR3 is TGTGCCAGCAGCGTAGACCCCGGGACAGCTGGCGAGCAGTACTTC.

The chain recombines TRBV6-1 with TRBJ1-1, with D hard to call. Germline CDR1 reads MNHNS; CDR2 reads SASEGT. This CDR3 has 13 amino acids. With 2 bases removed from V and 0 bases from J, the gap between germline ends came to 4 bases. The CDR3 DNA follows: TGTGCCAGCAGTGAACAGCTGAACACTGAAGCTTTCTTT. Its translation is CASSEQLNTEAFF.

This chain uses TRBV7-9 with TRBJ1-3; 8 bases fit TRBD1. This CDR3 has 15 amino acids. V dropped 6 bases and J dropped 3; count of bases not matched to a gene: 7. From germline, CDR1 is SEHNR and CDR2 FQNEAQ (reference sequence). The DNA for the CDR3 is TGTGCCAGCAGAAACACAGGGGGTAATGGAAACACCATATATTTT. This gives the protein CASRNTGGNGNTIYF.

The chain joins TRBV6-1 to TRBJ2-3; D might be TRBD2 (5 bases). CDR3 size: 16 residues. Trimming pared 2 bases from V and 6 bases from J, leaving 18 bases between. The germline CDR1 and CDR2 sequences are MNHNS and SASEGT. CDR3 sequence: CASSELGPGKGDTQYF. CDR3 DNA: TGTGCCAGCAGTGAACTAGGACCGGGGAAGGGTGATACGCAGTATTTT.

This chain uses TRBV19 with TRBJ1-1; tentatively, D is TRBD1 (6 bases). Germline values: CDR1 LNHDA, CDR2 SQIVND (reference sequence). Deletions cut 3 bases from V and 1 base from J, with 9 bases between. The length of the CDR3 is 14 residues. This chain's CDR3 is CASSILRGNTEAFF. For the CDR3, the DNA is TGTGCCAGTAGTATCCTCAGGGGGAACACTGAAGCTTTCTTT.

The gene calls are TRBV2 and TRBJ2-2, with D maybe TRBD1 (6 bases). The germline V and J ends were trimmed by 0 bases and 1 base, with 24 bases remaining between them. The CDR3 is made up of 21 amino acids. In germline, CDR1 is SNHLY, CDR2 FYNNEI. The CDR3 sequence: CASSEADFIQGRPRNTGELFF. The CDR3 DNA reads TGTGCCAGCAGTGAAGCGGATTTTATACAGGGTCGACCCCGGAACACCGGGGAGCTGTTTTTT.

A note on this clone: Other DNA sequences in this specimen translate into the identical CDR3. The chain recombines TRBV18 with TRBJ2-5; D tentatively fits TRBD1 or TRBD2 (5 bases each). Trimming took off 1 base at V and 5 bases at J, with 11 bases between the two ends. Germline assignment: CDR1 KGHSH and CDR2 LQKENI. This CDR3 has 14 amino acids. The CDR3 DNA sequence: TGTGCCAGCTCACCACTGAGGGGCGCGGAGACCCAGTACTTC. Protein product: CASSPLRGAETQYF.

This chain joins TRBV7-2 and TRBJ2-2; D not resolved. The ends were cut back, 0 bases at V and 8 bases at J, with 16 bases in the middle. Germline CDR1 reads SGHTA; CDR2 reads FQGNSA. The CDR3 loop spans 16 amino acids. The CDR3 DNA reads TGTGCCAGCAGCTTAGCGCTAACGTCAGTCGGAGGGGAGCTGTTTTTT. Translating it yields CASSLALTSVGGELFF.